This entry concerns a single T cell receptor (beta chain). Its antigen is still unknown. There are no base qualities to consult, and no much larger clone falls within one base. The data were obtained in a study of OX40 agonist ivuxolimab in advanced cancers. Looking at the study overall: The costimulatory receptor OX40 (CD134) was targeted by ivuxolimab, a fully human IgG2 agonistic monoclonal antibody. Intravenous ivuxolimab was administered to patients every 2 weeks at six dose levels: 0.01, 0.1, 0.3, 1.5, 3 and 10 mg/kg. Among the roughly 50 dose-escalation patients, around 19 had hepatocellular carcinoma, around 15 melanoma, 9 renal cell carcinoma and 9 head and neck cancer. In the dose-escalation cohort, 70% to 85% of patients were male, and the mean age was approximately 55 years, with a range of roughly 20 to 85. Prior anti-PD-1, anti-PD-L1 or anti-CTLA-4 therapy was permitted, and checkpoint inhibitors had been received by approximately 39% of dose-escalation patients. Partial responses occurred in three dose-escalation patients: two with cutaneous melanoma and one with hepatocellular carcinoma. The point of sequencing TCRbeta in the periphery was to test whether ivuxolimab changed TCR sequence diversity and drove clonal T-cell expansion. The monotherapy dose-escalation portion (N ≈ 55 patients) of the phase I ivuxolimab trial is reported in the paper.

The research as a whole found: In the 0.1-3.0 mg/kg groups, partial responders had among the lowest normalized peripheral clonal expansion, particularly in CD8+ T cells. After ivuxolimab, more expanded clones were found on average in CD8+ T cells than in CD4+ T cells. Low levels of normalized T-cell clonal expansion were also seen in some patients who did not respond. At doses of 0.1 to 3.0 mg/kg, clonal expansion of both CD4+ and CD8+ T cells in blood was seen between baseline and week 6. The antigen specificity of the clonally expanded peripheral T cells was not determined.

Trimming at the junction amounts to 5 bases on V and 2 bases on J, and the germline ends lie 2 bases apart. The germline V gene specifies SGHNT as CDR1 and YENEEA as CDR2. The cysteine opens and the phenylalanine closes a CDR3 of 11 amino acids. Of all the DNA, just the CDR3 is kept, 33 bases in frame from base 1. The trial excluded patients who had a history of autoimmune disease or who were on systemic immunosuppression. Peripheral blood for TCR sequencing was drawn from every dose cohort at baseline, at cycle 4 day 1 and at cycle 7 day 1. Samples came from an open-label, multicenter, first-in-human phase I dose-escalation trial of ivuxolimab. The trial enrolled adults with locally advanced or metastatic head and neck squamous cell, hepatocellular, melanoma or renal cell carcinoma. CD4+ and CD8+ T cells were sorted separately from peripheral blood before TCR sequencing. Genomic DNA was isolated from the sorted cells so that the TCRbeta CDR3 region could be sequenced. The immunoSEQ Assay was used to sequence the TCRbeta CDR3 regions. The source is immuneACCESS, and TCRdb retained only in-frame sequences with V and J called. Part of the clones is not carried over; for the studies checked, unresolved V genes explain less than half of this, and the remainder is unexplained. The sample records 90,000 to 100,000 clones, 70% to 90% of which are singletons. About 0.82% of the sample comes from the top ten.

The sequencing used CD4+ or CD8+ T cells sorted from blood, collected in a trial of the OX40 agonist ivuxolimab. Recombination connected TRBV11-3 to TRBJ2-3, with the D gene too uncertain to name. The sequence derives from an adult with an advanced solid tumor such as melanoma, head and neck, liver or kidney cancer. CDR3 loop: CASSITDTQYF. The sequenced DNA is TGTGCCAGCAGCATCACAGATACGCAGTATTTT.